This paragraph reports one T cell receptor beta chain. Its antigen remains undetermined. Base qualities are not provided; no much larger clone lies one nucleotide away. This record belongs to a study of beta chain features in type 1 diabetes (dated by TCRdb to about 2018). With respect to the entire study: Patients and healthy donors did not differ in mean age, gender distribution, total cell number or subset yield. In the study, TCRB repertoires of sorted circulating CD4+ T cell subsets from recently diagnosed type 1 diabetes patients were compared with those of matched healthy donors. Naive and central memory subsets were obtained from all 30 or so donors, but regulatory and stem cell-like memory subsets were isolated from only 8 patients and about 8 healthy donors. A total of about 99,000,000 sorted cells were examined across all samples, and RNA yield correlated strongly with the number of cells per subset.

The entire amount of isolated RNA was reverse transcribed using the High Capacity cDNA Reverse Transcription Kit, so the sequenced TCRB transcripts were expressed ones. Deep immunoSEQ sequencing was performed on naive, central memory and regulatory T cell samples, with an average of roughly 3.6 million total reads per sample. Sorted cells were lysed in RLT buffer and RNA was extracted with DNase-treated RNeasy Micro or Mini kits, depending on cell number. Each cell subset was processed on its own to prevent cross-contamination, while patient and healthy donor samples were processed together. Using the immunoSEQ multiplex PCR, TCRB sequences were amplified from cDNA into 87-bp fragments spanning the CDR3 region. Sequencing of the amplicons was done on the Illumina HiSeq platform. In the paper's pipeline: PCR bias was corrected computationally using synthetic template baselines, and reads within Hamming distance 2 were collapsed, with unmergeable singletons discarded. Reads were aligned to IMGT to assign V, D and J genes, CDR3 length, and insertions or deletions at six rearrangement sites. Within each subset, clonotype counts were normalized to the number of sorted cells before true diversity and Gini coefficients were calculated with the tcR R package. The overlap coefficient, calculated on TCRB nucleotide sequences, was used to quantify repertoire sharing. As a proxy for the pre-selection repertoire, out-of-frame TCRB sequences from naive cells were analyzed. The clones in this table, taken by TCRdb from immuneACCESS, are in-frame only. Not every clone is retained; where verified, under half of the shortfall comes from an unresolved V gene, and the cause of the rest is unknown. The DNA was the basis for D and trimming; V, J and clone size are from that table. In all, the sample holds 850,000 to 900,000 clones, and roughly a sixth of those were seen once. 0.02% to 0.025% of the sample is in the top ten clones.

What the work shows at the level of the full study, not this receptor alone: Naive, central memory and regulatory TCRB repertoires appeared to be more alike among patients than among healthy donors. Because cDNA was sequenced instead of genomic DNA, activated cells with high expression could be over-represented, although the groups did not differ in activation or CD3 levels. Type 1 diabetes patients showed a moderate but significant shortening of TCRB CDR3 length in all four CD4+ subsets. PCR may preferentially amplify shorter templates, but because patient and control samples were amplified and corrected together, any resulting skew would affect both groups equally. Because small numbers of individuals were included in the HLA sub-analyses, any influence of HLA type on TCRB rearrangement was left unresolved. Patients with type 1 diabetes made fewer insertions and deleted more nucleotides at VDJ recombination sites, implying thymic rearrangement abnormalities.

Each donor gave one peripheral blood draw, around 0.12 L on average, collected into heparinised tubes. Using a panel that included CD45RO, CCR7, CD25, CD127, CD95 and CD27, naive, central memory, regulatory and stem cell-like memory CD4+ T cells were sorted on a BD FACSAria II. All sorted populations exceeded 95% purity. Right away, PBMCs were isolated by Lymphoprep density gradient centrifugation and were stained directly, with no culture step. To minimize batch effects, samples were stained and sorted in pairs, one healthy donor with one patient per experiment. Spanning cysteine to phenylalanine, the CDR3 consists of 16 amino acids. Only CDR3 DNA is held: 48 bases, read in frame from base 1. CDR1 and CDR2 were assigned from the germline V gene as KGHSH and LQKENI. V and J lose 2 bases and 3 bases, and a span of 17 bases separates them.

The source material was naive CD4+ T cells from blood. Explained via the paper, the cell subset or site label denotes: true naive CD4+ T cells. The sequence was obtained from a woman aged 18-29 years in good health. The rearrangement joined TRBV18 to TRBJ2-7; D gene: possibly TRBD1, on 6 matching bases. The nucleotides are TGTGCCAGCTCACCATTGGGCGGACAGCGACGCTACGAGCAGTACTTC. It translates to CASSPLGGQRRYEQYF.